This TCR beta chain comes out of a study of molecular identifiers for immune sequencing clone quantification. This clonotype occurred many times. The antigen is not known. Findings and caveats of the study: Clones above 20 RNA copies contained over 99% of effector molecules and under 1% of naive molecules. Spiked Jurkat TCR RNA originating from one cell could reportedly be identified amid about a million naive cells.

As previously described, bulk TCR libraries were made using listed TCR primers. MiXCR was run by TCRdb on the PCR reads, yielding one entry per CDR3 protein. Among tens of thousands of distinct CDR3 sequences listed, around 27% were seen once. The CDR3 is 11 residues long. In germline, CDR1 is SQVTM, CDR2 ANQGSEA. V lost 5 bases to trimming and J lost 4 bases, with 8 bases between them. From 20,000 to 1,000,000 sorted cells, naive CD8 libraries were generated with 10%, 30% or 50% RNA. The clonotype was recovered from a human donor in good health. Some libraries in this study had Jurkat cell RNA spiked in. The chain carries TRBV29-1 and TRBJ1-1; D call uncertain. The sequenced material came from naive CD8+ T cells from blood, with Jurkat cell RNA spiked in. Sample subset: FACS-sorted CD8+CD4-CCR7+CD45RA+ naive T cells. The CDR3 here is CSVPGATEAFF. The CDR3 DNA sequence: TGCAGCGTTCCGGGTGCCACTGAAGCTTTCTTT. Together with reference TRBV29-1 and TRBJ1-1, the CDR3 gives the full variable domain: SAVISQKPSRDICQRGTSLTIQCQVDSQVTMMFWYRQQPGQSLTLIATANQGSEATYESGFVIDKFPISRPNLTFSTLTVSNMSPEDSSIYLCSVPGATEAFFGQGTRLTVV.